One and the same sample provided the 23 T cell receptor beta chains below, sequenced in a study of vaccination and CD4 T cells after COVID-19. Treatment: roughly 10-day PBMC culture with coronavirus spike peptide pools or control peptides (ViraFEST assay). Cultured CD4+ T cell DNA was sequenced using the Oncomine TCR Beta short-read assay. TCRdb processed the PCR reads anew with MiXCR; each CDR3 protein has one entry. The sample contains more than 9,500 distinct CDR3 sequences, about three fifths of which appear only once. These receptors are not linked to any known antigen. The sequenced sample was CD4+ T cells from blood, cultured in vitro. Source of these receptors: a human donor who had recovered from COVID-19.

The chain joins TRBV15 to TRBJ2-3; D is possibly TRBD1 (6 bases). V dropped 0 bases and J dropped 5 bases, with 18 bases sitting between them. CDR1 is LNHNV and CDR2 is YYDKDF in the germline V gene (reference sequence). The CDR3 runs to 17 residues. The CDR3 region has the DNA TGTGCCACCAGCAGAGATCGGATGCAGGGGAGTGGAGATACGCAGTATTTT. Translation: CATSRDRMQGSGDTQYF.

V is TRBV7-3 and J is TRBJ2-5; D uncertain. The CDR3 length is 14 residues. CDR1 is SGHTA, CDR2 FQGTGA, per germline. V lost 4 bases to trimming and J lost 2 bases, with 11 bases between them. The CDR3 sequence is CASSSGSNQETQYF. For the CDR3, the DNA is TGTGCCAGCAGCTCCGGATCAAATCAAGAGACCCAGTACTTC.

The chain joins TRBV21-1 to TRBJ2-7; the table names TRBD1, a call not compared with the DNA. TRBV21-1 represents a pseudogene. The CDR3 loop spans 17 amino acids. CDR3 DNA: TGTGCCAGCCCGGGACAGAAGAACATCAGTAACTCCTACGAGCAGTACTTC. This codes for CASPGQKNISNSYEQYF.

This clonotype came up once. The chain recombines TRBV5-1 with TRBJ2-2, with 8 nucleotides matching TRBD1. The V segment lost 5 bases and the J segment 0 bases; nucleotides outside the gene matches: 6. Germline values: CDR1 SGHRS, CDR2 YFSETQ. The length of the CDR3 is 16 residues. The CDR3: CASSPRTGSNTGELFF. CDR3 DNA: TGCGCCAGCAGTCCCAGGACAGGGTCGAACACCGGGGAGCTGTTTTTT.

The chain carries TRBV25-1 and TRBJ2-2, with TRBD2 matching over 11 bases. The CDR3 covers 15 residues. V was clipped by 3 bases and J by 3 bases; unmatched bases: 0. Germline loops: CDR1 MGHDK, CDR2 SYGVNS. Here the CDR3 reads CASSDSGRDTGELFF. CDR3 nucleotide sequence: TGTGCCAGCAGTGATAGCGGGAGGGACACCGGGGAGCTGTTTTTT.

The chain combines TRBV10-3 with TRBJ2-2; the match to TRBD2 covers 11 bases. This CDR3 contains 16 residues. V was clipped by 10 bases and J by 5 bases; unmatched bases: 12. The germline V gene encodes CDR1 ENHRY and CDR2 SYGVKD. The CDR3 reads CATMNSGRERTGELFF. The CDR3 DNA is TGTGCCACAATGAATAGCGGGAGGGAAAGGACCGGGGAGCTGTTTTTT.

The chain is built from TRBV19 and TRBJ1-5; D ambiguous. Looked up from germline, CDR1 is LNHDA and CDR2 is SQIVND (reference sequence). Trimming stripped 4 bases from V and 0 bases from J, with 10 bases between. CDR3 size: 15 residues. This CDR3 reads CASSNKHNSNQPQHF. DNA of the CDR3: TGTGCCAGTAGTAACAAGCACAATAGCAATCAGCCCCAGCATTTT.

The genes are TRBV20-1 and TRBJ2-5; 11 bases line up with TRBD2. With V trimmed by 0 bases and J by 4 bases, 4 bases remained unmatched. Germline lookup yields CDR1 DFQATT and CDR2 SNEGSKA (reference sequence). The CDR3 is 15 residues long. CDR3 amino acids: CSARDRTSGRETQYF. The CDR3 nucleotides are TGCAGTGCTAGAGATCGTACTAGCGGGAGAGAGACCCAGTACTTC.

This chain connects TRBV7-9 to TRBJ2-5; a possible D gene is TRBD1 (5 bases). Trimming took off 5 bases at V and 5 bases at J, with 21 bases between the two ends. This CDR3 is 16 amino acids long. Germline V gene data show CDR1 as SEHNR and CDR2 as FQNEAQ (reference sequence). The CDR3 here is CASSPPWGAPEETQYF. The CDR3 region has the DNA TGTGCCAGCAGCCCCCCGTGGGGCGCACCAGAGGAGACCCAGTACTTC.

J is TRBJ2-7 and V is TRBV7-9; D call uncertain. Germline V gene data show CDR1 as SEHNR and CDR2 as FQNEAQ (reference sequence). Trimming removed 1 base from V and 2 bases from J, with 6 bases in between. This CDR3 is 13 amino acids long. The DNA for the CDR3 is TGTGCCAGCAGCTTAGTTGGACCCTACGAGCAGTACTTC. Amino acids: CASSLVGPYEQYF.

This clonotype came up a few times. V and J are TRBV19 and TRBJ1-2, with 10 bases identical to TRBD1. Germline CDR1 reads LNHDA; CDR2 reads SQIVND (reference sequence). The V and J ends lost 5 bases and 2 bases, in that order; junction bases with no gene match: 5. The CDR3 runs to 15 residues. The CDR3 protein is CASSARDRGNYGYTF. The CDR3 DNA is TGTGCCAGTAGTGCCCGGGACAGGGGAAACTATGGCTACACCTTC.

The chain has TRBV7-8 and TRBJ2-2, with D possibly TRBD1 on 6 matching bases. The CDR3 is 16 amino acids. The germline V gene encodes CDR1 SGHVS and CDR2 FQNEAQ. Trimming shortened V by 3 bases and J by 2 bases, and 13 bases separated the two germline ends. This chain's CDR3 is CASSLRTALNTGELFF. In nucleotides, the CDR3 is TGTGCCAGCAGCTTGAGGACAGCTCTCAACACCGGGGAGCTGTTTTTT.

This clonotype is labeled medium-sized. The V call is TRBV7-8, the J call TRBJ1-5, with D uncertain. The germline gives CDR1 SGHVS, CDR2 FQNEAQ. The CDR3 loop spans 15 amino acids. The V gene lost 2 bases and the J gene lost 6 bases, with 14 bases spanning the gap. Written as DNA, the CDR3 is TGTGCCAGCAGCTTATCGGGTCAGGTTGCTCAGCCCCAGCATTTT. Its translation: CASSLSGQVAQPQHF.

The CDR3 region has the DNA TGTGCCAGCAGCCCGATTACCCTGGAGACCCAGTACTTC. Amino acid sequence: CASSPITLETQYF. The chain employs TRBV7-9 and TRBJ2-5; D call uncertain. The CDR3 runs 13 residues. Looked up from germline, CDR1 is SEHNR and CDR2 is FQNEAQ (reference sequence). The V and J ends lost 5 bases and 5 bases respectively, with 12 bases between them.

The chain is built from TRBV20-1 and TRBJ2-5, with TRBD1 identical over 10 bases. The trim removed 4 bases at V and 8 bases at J, leaving 10 bases unmatched. There are 14 residues in the CDR3. The germline CDR1 and CDR2 sequences are DFQATT and SNEGSKA (reference sequence). CDR3 nucleotides: TGCAGTGCTAAACCGGGACAGGGGTCAGACACCCAGTACTTC. It encodes CSAKPGQGSDTQYF.

The chain employs TRBV2 and TRBJ2-7; 11 bases line up with TRBD2. Germline CDR1 and CDR2: SNHLY and FYNNEI. V dropped 10 bases and J dropped 2; count of bases not matched to a gene: 7. This CDR3 is built from 14 residues. The CDR3: CATALAGGPYEQYF. The DNA of the CDR3 is TGTGCCACCGCCTTAGCGGGAGGGCCCTACGAGCAGTACTTC.

This clonotype occurred a few times. The J gene is TRBJ1-2, the V gene TRBV7-2, with 7 bases lining up with TRBD1. The CDR3 extends over 15 amino acids. Germline trimming cut 5 bases from V and 5 bases from J; bases unmatched to any gene: 11. In germline, CDR1 is SGHTA, CDR2 FQGNSA. The CDR3 region is CASSEDRASLYGYTF. In nucleotides, the CDR3 is TGTGCCAGCAGCGAAGACAGGGCTTCCCTTTATGGCTACACCTTC.

V usage is TRBV28 and J usage is TRBJ2-7; D gene unclear. This CDR3 contains 12 residues. Trimming removed 2 bases from V and 6 bases from J, with 8 bases in between. Germline V gene data show CDR1 as MDHEN and CDR2 as SYDVKM. The chain's CDR3 is CASSLGRSEQYF. CDR3 nucleotides: TGTGCCAGCAGTTTAGGACGATCCGAGCAGTACTTC.

CDR3 nucleotides: TGTGCCAGCAGTTTGCGGGCGTATTCACCCCTCCACTTT. This codes for CASSLRAYSPLHF. This chain uses TRBV12-3 or TRBV12-4 with TRBJ1-6, with no clear D. CDR3 length equals 13 residues. V dropped 3 bases and J dropped 8 bases, with 8 bases sitting between them.

This sequence joins TRBV6-1 and TRBJ2-5, with D hard to call. Germline V gene sequence: CDR1 MNHNS, CDR2 SASEGT. The CDR3 spans 15 residues. Trimming removed 5 bases at V and 5 bases at J, with 18 bases between. Written as DNA, the CDR3 is TGTGCCAGCAGTCCCCCCAAGACCTACGGGGAGACCCAGTACTTC. It translates to CASSPPKTYGETQYF.

This clonotype was seen a single time. This chain connects TRBV24-1 to TRBJ2-1; 10 bases are shared with TRBD2. V gave up 4 bases and J gave up 9 bases; unmatched junction bases: 14. The CDR3 covers 17 residues. Germline V gene lookup returns CDR1 KGHDR and CDR2 SFDVKD. CDR3 nucleotide sequence: TGTGCCACCAGTGACCCCCTCGGGAGCGGGAGGGTCCTTGAGCAGTTCTTC. Its translation is CATSDPLGSGRVLEQFF.

This chain uses TRBV12-3 or TRBV12-4 with TRBJ2-5; TRBD2 might be the D (5 bases). The CDR3 has 13 amino acids. Trimming took 5 bases from V and 7 from J, leaving 14 bases between them. CDR3 residues: CASSPRHEGTQYF. The CDR3 region has the DNA TGTGCCAGCAGTCCCCGACACGAGGGGACCCAGTACTTC.

V usage is TRBV19 and J usage is TRBJ2-7; 9 nucleotides agree with TRBD2. CDR3 length: 14 amino acids. Looked up from germline, CDR1 is LNHDA and CDR2 is SQIVND (reference sequence). V was clipped by 4 bases and J by 4 bases; unmatched bases: 5. The CDR3 spells CASSTLAGAYEQYF. The DNA of the CDR3 is TGTGCCAGTAGTACTTTAGCGGGAGCTTACGAGCAGTACTTC.